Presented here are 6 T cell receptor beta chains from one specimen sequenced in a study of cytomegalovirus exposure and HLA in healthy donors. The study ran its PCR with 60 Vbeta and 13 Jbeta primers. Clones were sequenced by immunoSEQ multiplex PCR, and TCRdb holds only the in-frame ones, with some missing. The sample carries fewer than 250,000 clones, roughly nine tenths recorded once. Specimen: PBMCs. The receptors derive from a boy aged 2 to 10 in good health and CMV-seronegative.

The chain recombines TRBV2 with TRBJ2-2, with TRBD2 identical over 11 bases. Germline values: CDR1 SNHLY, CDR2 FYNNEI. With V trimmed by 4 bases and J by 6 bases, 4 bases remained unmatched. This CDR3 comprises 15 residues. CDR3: CASSGTSGRPGELFF. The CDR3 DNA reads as TGTGCCAGCAGTGGTACTAGCGGGAGACCCGGGGAGCTGTTTTTT.

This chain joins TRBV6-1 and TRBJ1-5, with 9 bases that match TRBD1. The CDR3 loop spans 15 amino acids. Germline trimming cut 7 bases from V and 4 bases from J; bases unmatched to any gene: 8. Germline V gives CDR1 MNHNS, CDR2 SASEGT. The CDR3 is CASKSGTGLNQPQHF. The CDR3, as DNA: TGTGCCAGCAAATCCGGGACAGGGTTAAATCAGCCCCAGCATTTT.

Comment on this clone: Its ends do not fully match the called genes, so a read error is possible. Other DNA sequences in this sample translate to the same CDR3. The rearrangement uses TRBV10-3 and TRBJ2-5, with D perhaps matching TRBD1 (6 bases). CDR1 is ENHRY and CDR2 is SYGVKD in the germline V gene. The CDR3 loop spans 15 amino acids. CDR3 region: CAISDRAGVRETQYF. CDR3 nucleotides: TGCGCCATCAGTGACCGGGCAGGGGTAAGAGAGACCCAGTACTTC.

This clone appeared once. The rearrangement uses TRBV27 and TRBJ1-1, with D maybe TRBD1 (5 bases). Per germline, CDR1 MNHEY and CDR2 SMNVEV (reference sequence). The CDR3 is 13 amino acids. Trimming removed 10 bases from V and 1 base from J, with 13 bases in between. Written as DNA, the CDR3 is TGTGCCACCTGCGTCGGGGGGAACACTGAAGCTTTCTTT. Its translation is CATCVGGNTEAFF.

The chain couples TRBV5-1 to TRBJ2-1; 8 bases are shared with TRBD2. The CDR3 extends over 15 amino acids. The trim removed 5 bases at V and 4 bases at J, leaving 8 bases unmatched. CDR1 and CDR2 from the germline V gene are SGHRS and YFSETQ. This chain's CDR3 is CASSIERGIYNEQFF. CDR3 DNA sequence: TGCGCCAGCAGTATCGAGCGGGGGATATACAATGAGCAGTTCTTC.

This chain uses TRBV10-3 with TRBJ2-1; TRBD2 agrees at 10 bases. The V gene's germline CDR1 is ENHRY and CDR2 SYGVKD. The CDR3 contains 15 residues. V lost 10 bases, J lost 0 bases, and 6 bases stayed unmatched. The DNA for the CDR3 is TGTGCCACTAGCGGGAGCTGGGCCTCCTACAATGAGCAGTTCTTC. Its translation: CATSGSWASYNEQFF.